One and the same sample provided the 28 T cell receptor beta chains below, sequenced in a study of CD8+ T cells in alopecia areata. Sorting of CD4+ cells into CD25+CD127- cells (for a few patients) was performed. Following RNA extraction, reverse transcription yielded cDNA that acted as the sequencing template. Sequencing was performed with immunoSEQ multiplex PCR; in TCRdb, only in-frame clones are kept and a portion is missing. The sample includes thousands of clones, less than 75% of them seen just once. Input material: CD4+ Tregs sorted from blood. The source is a human donor with alopecia areata.

The J gene is TRBJ1-5, the V gene TRBV29-1, with D unresolved. Deletions cut 0 bases from V and 2 bases from J, with 8 bases between. Germline CDR1 reads SQVTM; CDR2 reads ANQGSEA. The CDR3 runs 14 residues. CDR3 nucleotides: TGCAGCGTTGAAGACGGTACCGGCAATCAGCCCCAGCATTTT. Translating it yields CSVEDGTGNQPQHF.

V is TRBV5-4 and J is TRBJ2-1; a possible D gene is TRBD2 (6 bases). This CDR3 region has 15 residues. V lost 0 bases, J lost 4 bases, and 11 bases lay in between. The germline V gene encodes CDR1 SGHNT and CDR2 YYREEE (reference sequence). CDR3 protein: CASSLEASVYNEQFF. The CDR3 DNA reads as TGTGCCAGCAGCTTGGAGGCTAGCGTATACAATGAGCAGTTCTTC.

This chain uses TRBV30 with TRBJ2-2; 12 nucleotides match TRBD1. This CDR3 region has 16 residues. The J segment lost 3 bases and the V segment lost 6 bases, leaving 8 bases of the junction unmatched. Germline CDR1 reads GTSNPN; CDR2 reads SVGIG (reference sequence). The CDR3 DNA reads as TGTGCCTGCCGGGACAGGGGGCGTCGGTACACCGGGGAGCTGTTTTTT. Translation gives CACRDRGRRYTGELFF.

This chain joins TRBV7-2 and TRBJ1-1, with unresolved D. Germline CDR1 SGHTA, CDR2 FQGNSA. Trimming removed 1 base at V and 1 base at J, with 4 bases between. The CDR3 has 13 residues. The chain's CDR3 is CASSLVENTEAFF. The CDR3 DNA reads as TGTGCCAGCAGCTTAGTAGAGAACACTGAAGCTTTCTTT.

The V call is TRBV7-2, the J call TRBJ2-3; 7 bases are shared with TRBD1. This CDR3 region has 15 residues. V lost 2 bases, J lost 3 bases, and 5 bases stayed unmatched. CDR1 is SGHTA and CDR2 is FQGNSA in the germline V gene. The CDR3 sequence: CASSLRRRGTDTQYF. DNA for the CDR3: TGTGCCAGCAGCTTAAGGCGCAGGGGGACAGATACGCAGTATTTT.

The V and J genes are TRBV4-1 and TRBJ2-7; TRBD1 agrees at 7 bases. Germline V gene sequence: CDR1 MGHRA, CDR2 YSYEKL. V trimming: 5 bases; J trimming: 5 bases; junction bases outside the gene matches: 15. The CDR3 covers 16 residues. The DNA of the CDR3 is TGCGCCAGCAGCAAAGGTCCCGACAGGGTGGGGAACGAGCAGTACTTC. This sequence encodes CASSKGPDRVGNEQYF.

This clone was seen a few times. The J gene is TRBJ1-1, the V gene TRBV18; D is ambiguous. Trimming pared 0 bases from V and 1 base from J, leaving 6 bases between. The CDR3 spans 14 residues. CDR1 is KGHSH and CDR2 is LQKENI in the germline V gene. DNA for the CDR3: TGTGCCAGCTCACCACCGGGCGGGAACACTGAAGCTTTCTTT. It is translated as CASSPPGGNTEAFF.

This clone came up a few times. The gene calls are TRBV2 and TRBJ2-1; the match to TRBD2 covers 9 bases. Per germline, CDR1 SNHLY and CDR2 FYNNEI. The junction had 8 bases not matched to a gene; V was cut back by 2 bases and J by 9 bases. CDR3 length: 15 amino acids. CDR3 amino acids: CASSEQGTSPIEQFF. The CDR3 DNA reads TGTGCCAGCAGTGAACAGGGGACTAGCCCAATTGAGCAGTTCTTC.

This clone came up a few times. The J gene is TRBJ2-1, the V gene TRBV11-2; TRBD2 matches 9 bases. Per germline, CDR1 SGHAT and CDR2 FQNNGV. This CDR3 is 16 amino acids long. V lost 3 bases to trimming and J lost 2 bases; unmatched junction nucleotides: 5. CDR3 in amino acids: CASSLWLAGTYNEQFF. Here the CDR3 DNA reads TGTGCCAGCAGCTTGTGGCTAGCGGGAACCTACAATGAGCAGTTCTTC.

The chain carries TRBV7-6 and TRBJ2-5; no firm D call. The CDR3 is 13 amino acids. Germline lookup yields CDR1 SGHVS and CDR2 FNYEAQ. V was clipped by 2 bases and J by 6 bases, with 10 bases between them. CDR3 sequence (DNA): TGTGCCAGCAGCTTAACAGCGAGCCAGACCCAGTACTTC. It is translated as CASSLTASQTQYF.

The chain links TRBV14 to TRBJ2-7; D remains unclear. The length of the CDR3 is 12 residues. V dropped 4 bases and J dropped 10 bases, with 14 bases sitting between them. The germline V gene encodes CDR1 SGHDN and CDR2 FVKESK. CDR3 in DNA: TGTGCCAGCAGCCCAATCCCAACAGTTCAGTACTTC. This encodes CASSPIPTVQYF.

This clone has only a few counts. This CDR3 is CASSLGQDTYNEQFF. DNA of the CDR3: TGCGCCAGCAGCTTAGGACAGGACACCTACAATGAGCAGTTCTTC. The chain is built from TRBV5-1 and TRBJ2-1; 7 nucleotides line up with TRBD1. CDR1 and CDR2 (germline): SGHRS, YFSETQ. The CDR3 runs 15 residues. With V trimmed by 2 bases and J by 2 bases, 4 bases remained unmatched.

A few counts support this clone. This chain uses TRBV29-1 with TRBJ2-3; a weak D match, TRBD1 (6 bases). CDR1 SQVTM and CDR2 ANQGSEA come from the germline V gene. The CDR3 length is 17 residues. Trimming pared 7 bases from V and 11 bases from J, leaving 34 bases between. The CDR3 reads CSAVFTWGPTGRVGQYF. For the CDR3, the DNA is TGCAGCGCCGTCTTCACATGGGGTCCGACAGGTCGAGTTGGGCAGTATTTT.

With respect to this clone: The junction shows a germline mismatch at one end, possibly a read error. This chain connects TRBV25-1 to TRBJ2-7; D may correspond to TRBD1 or TRBD2 (5 bases each). Per the germline V gene, CDR1 is MGHDK and CDR2 is SYGVNS. The CDR3 covers 13 residues. The CDR3 here is CTSSGGGYYEQYF. In DNA form, the CDR3 reads TGTACCAGCAGTGGTGGGGGATATTACGAGCAGTACTTC.

The chain combines TRBV28 with TRBJ1-5, with D possibly being TRBD1 (5 bases). V lost 4 bases, J lost 2 bases, and 18 bases lay in between. The CDR3 contains 17 residues. CDR1 MDHEN and CDR2 SYDVKM come from the germline V gene. Written as DNA, the CDR3 is TGTGCCAGCAGTTACGAGTTGGGGGTTTATGGCAATCAGCCCCAGCATTTT. This sequence encodes CASSYELGVYGNQPQHF.

The chain recombines TRBV7-2 with TRBJ1-2; 11 bases match TRBD1. Germline V gene lookup returns CDR1 SGHTA and CDR2 FQGNSA. The CDR3 extends over 17 amino acids. The V and J ends lost 3 bases and 4 bases, in that order; junction bases with no gene match: 10. The CDR3 spells CASSFRAGTGGSYGYTF. The CDR3 region has the DNA TGTGCCAGCAGCTTCCGCGCCGGGACAGGGGGTTCCTATGGCTACACCTTC.

This chain links TRBV5-1 with TRBJ1-5; 7 bases map to TRBD1. Germline V gives CDR1 SGHRS, CDR2 YFSETQ. CDR3 length equals 14 residues. The V and J ends lost 4 bases and 2 bases, in that order; junction bases with no gene match: 3. The CDR3 is CASSPGTGNQPQHF. CDR3 bases: TGCGCCAGCAGCCCCGGGACAGGCAATCAGCCCCAGCATTTT.

The chain recombines TRBV29-1 with TRBJ2-3; 8 bases are a match to TRBD1. The trim removed 6 bases at V and 1 base at J, leaving 9 bases unmatched. The CDR3 runs to 15 residues. The germline CDR1 and CDR2 sequences are SQVTM and ANQGSEA. The CDR3 DNA is TGCAGCGTCCGGGACAGGCGTCGAGGCACAGATACGCAGTATTTT. Residues: CSVRDRRRGTDTQYF.

This clone was detected a few times. V usage is TRBV19 and J usage is TRBJ2-1, with 11 nucleotides matching TRBD1. The germline CDR1 and CDR2 sequences are LNHDA and SQIVND (reference sequence). The CDR3 length is 21 residues. V trimming: 1 base; J trimming: 0 bases; junction bases outside the gene matches: 14. CDR3 DNA: TGTGCCAGTAGTATAGCAAACCTCGGACAGGGGGCTATGAGCTCCTACAATGAGCAGTTCTTC. Residues: CASSIANLGQGAMSSYNEQFF.

This chain connects TRBV12-5 to TRBJ2-5; 7 bases match TRBD2. Germline V gene lookup returns CDR1 LGHNT and CDR2 FRNRAP. Germline trimming cut 7 bases from V and 1 base from J; bases unmatched to any gene: 18. This CDR3 comprises 18 residues. CDR3 protein: CASASLLTRRGSQETQYF. In nucleotides, the CDR3 is TGTGCTAGTGCCTCCCTATTAACGCGGCGGGGGAGCCAAGAGACCCAGTACTTC.

The sample holds a few counts of this clone. The chain links TRBV7-2 to TRBJ1-2; D gene uncertain. CDR1 is SGHTA and CDR2 is FQGNSA in the germline V gene. V was shortened by 8 bases and J by 7 bases, with 8 bases between the two germline ends. The CDR3 is 10 amino acids. The CDR3 region is CASGLGGYTF. The CDR3, as DNA: TGTGCCAGCGGACTTGGTGGCTACACCTTC.

This clone was counted only a few times. The chain uses TRBV7-9 and TRBJ2-2; 12 bases agree with TRBD1. Germline V lookup: CDR1 SEHNR, CDR2 FQNEAQ (reference sequence). The junction had 12 bases not matched to a gene; V was cut back by 10 bases and J by 3 bases. CDR3 size: 17 residues. CDR3 sequence reads: CATQWGQGARHTGELFF. CDR3 nucleotides: TGTGCCACCCAGTGGGGACAGGGGGCGCGGCACACCGGGGAGCTGTTTTTT.

The chain uses TRBV14 and TRBJ2-1, with D perhaps assigned TRBD1 or TRBD2 (5 bases each). The V end lost 1 base, the J end lost 8 bases, and 27 bases lay between the germline ends. This CDR3 has 19 residues. CDR1 is SGHDN, CDR2 FVKESK, per germline. CDR3 sequence reads: CASSQVKTDELGPQDEQFF. CDR3 in DNA: TGTGCCAGCAGCCAAGTAAAGACAGACGAACTAGGCCCCCAGGATGAGCAGTTCTTC.

This clone turned up a few times. The chain combines TRBV4-2 with TRBJ2-2, with D possibly TRBD1 on 6 matching bases. Between the trimmed V and J ends, which lost 3 bases and 0 bases, there was a span of 11 bases. Germline V lookup: CDR1 LGHNA, CDR2 YNFKEQ. This CDR3 contains 16 residues. CDR3 loop: CASSHGQFANTGELFF. For the CDR3, the DNA is TGTGCCAGCAGCCACGGACAGTTCGCGAACACCGGGGAGCTGTTTTTT.

The chain links TRBV7-3 to TRBJ1-1; tentatively, D is TRBD1 (5 bases). The CDR3 is 15 residues long. CDR1 is SGHTA and CDR2 is FQGTGA in the germline V gene. Deletions cut 2 bases from V and 0 bases from J, with 10 bases between. The CDR3 region is CASSLLRGVNTEAFF. The CDR3, as DNA: TGTGCCAGCAGCTTACTGCGGGGGGTGAACACTGAAGCTTTCTTT.

CDR3 nucleotide sequence: TGTGCCAGCAGTGGGAACCTTCAGGGTTTAGCGAGCACAGATACGCAGTATTTT. As protein: CASSGNLQGLASTDTQYF. V usage is TRBV28 and J usage is TRBJ2-3; TRBD1 or TRBD2 may be the D gene (5 bases each). The CDR3 spans 18 residues. Germline V gene lookup returns CDR1 MDHEN and CDR2 SYDVKM. V gave up 5 bases and J gave up 0 bases, with 21 bases separating them.

This rearrangement joins TRBV19 to TRBJ1-4; D ambiguous. The ends were cut back, 6 bases at V and 0 bases at J, with 17 bases in the middle. Germline values: CDR1 LNHDA, CDR2 SQIVND (reference sequence). The CDR3 spans 17 residues. In nucleotides, the CDR3 is TGTGCCAGTAGACCGTTCGGACGGAGATCAACTAATGAAAAACTGTTTTTT. Its protein product is CASRPFGRRSTNEKLFF.

This clone was seen just once. The CDR3 sequence: CASSGSGLSNQPQHF. CDR3 coding DNA: TGTGCCAGTAGTGGTTCAGGACTTAGCAATCAGCCCCAGCATTTT. The genes are TRBV19 and TRBJ1-5, with D hard to call. In germline, CDR1 is LNHDA, CDR2 SQIVND (reference sequence). With 5 bases removed from V and 0 bases from J, the gap between germline ends came to 11 bases. The CDR3 runs to 15 residues. The full variable domain, its missing parts supplied by reference TRBV19 and TRBJ1-5, is DGGITQSPKYLFRKEGQNVTLSCEQNLNHDAMYWYRQDPGQGLRLIYYSQIVNDFQKGDIAEGYSVSREKKESFPLTVTSAQKNPTAFYLCASSGSGLSNQPQHFGDGTRLSIL.